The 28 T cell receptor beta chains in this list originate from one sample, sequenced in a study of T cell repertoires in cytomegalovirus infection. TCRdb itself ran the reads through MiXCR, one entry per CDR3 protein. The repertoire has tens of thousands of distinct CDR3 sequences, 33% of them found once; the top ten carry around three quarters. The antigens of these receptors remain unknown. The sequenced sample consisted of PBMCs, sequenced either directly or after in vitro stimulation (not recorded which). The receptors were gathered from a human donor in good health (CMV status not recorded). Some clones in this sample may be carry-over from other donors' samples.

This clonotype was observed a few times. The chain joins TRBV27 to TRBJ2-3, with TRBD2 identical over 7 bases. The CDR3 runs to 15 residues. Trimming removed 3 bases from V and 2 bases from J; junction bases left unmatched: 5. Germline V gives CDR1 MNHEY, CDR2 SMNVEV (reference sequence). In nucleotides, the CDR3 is TGTGCCAGCAGTTTCAGCGGGAAACCCACAGATACGCAGTATTTT. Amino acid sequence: CASSFSGKPTDTQYF.

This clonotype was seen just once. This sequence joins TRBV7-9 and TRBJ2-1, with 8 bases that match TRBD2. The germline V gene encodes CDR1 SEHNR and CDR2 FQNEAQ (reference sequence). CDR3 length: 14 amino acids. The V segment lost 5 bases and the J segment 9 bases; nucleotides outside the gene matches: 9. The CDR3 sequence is CASSDIGRGGEQFF. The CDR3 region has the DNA TGTGCCAGCAGCGATATTGGTCGGGGGGGTGAGCAGTTCTTC.

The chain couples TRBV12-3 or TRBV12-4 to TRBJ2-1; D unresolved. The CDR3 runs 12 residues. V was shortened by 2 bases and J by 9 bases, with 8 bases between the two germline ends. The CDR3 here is CASSLRFSEQFF. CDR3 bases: TGTGCCAGCAGTTTAAGGTTTTCTGAGCAGTTCTTC.

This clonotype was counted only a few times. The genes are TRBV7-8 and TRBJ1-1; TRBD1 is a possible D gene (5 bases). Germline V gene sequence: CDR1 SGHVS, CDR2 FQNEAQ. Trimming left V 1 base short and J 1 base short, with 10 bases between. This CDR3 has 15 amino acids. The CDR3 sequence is CASSLVLRGNTEAFF. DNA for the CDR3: TGTGCCAGCAGCTTAGTTTTAAGGGGGAACACTGAAGCTTTCTTT.

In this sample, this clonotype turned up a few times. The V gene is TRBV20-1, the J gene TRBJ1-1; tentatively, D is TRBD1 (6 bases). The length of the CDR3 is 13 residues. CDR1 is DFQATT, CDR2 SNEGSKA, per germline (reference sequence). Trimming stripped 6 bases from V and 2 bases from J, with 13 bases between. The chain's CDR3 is CSARWGANTEAFF. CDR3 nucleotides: TGCAGTGCCCGCTGGGGGGCTAACACTGAAGCTTTCTTT.

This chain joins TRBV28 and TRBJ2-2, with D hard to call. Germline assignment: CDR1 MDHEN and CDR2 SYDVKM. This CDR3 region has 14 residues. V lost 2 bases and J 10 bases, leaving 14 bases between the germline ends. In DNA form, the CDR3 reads TGTGCCAGCAGTTTAGGACCTTTGTCGGCGGAGCTGTTTTTT. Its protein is CASSLGPLSAELFF.

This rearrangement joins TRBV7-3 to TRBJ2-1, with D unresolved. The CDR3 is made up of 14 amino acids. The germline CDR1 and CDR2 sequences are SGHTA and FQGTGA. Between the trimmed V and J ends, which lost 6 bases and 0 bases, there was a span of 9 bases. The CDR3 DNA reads TGTGCCAGCAGGTCGGTGGGCTCCTACAATGAGCAGTTCTTC. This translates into CASRSVGSYNEQFF.

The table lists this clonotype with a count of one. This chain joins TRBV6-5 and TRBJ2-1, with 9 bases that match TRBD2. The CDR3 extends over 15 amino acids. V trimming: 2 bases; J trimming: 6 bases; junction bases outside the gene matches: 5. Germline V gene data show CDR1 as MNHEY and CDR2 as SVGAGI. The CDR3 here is CASSYGGLARNEQFF. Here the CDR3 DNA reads TGTGCCAGCAGTTACGGGGGACTAGCTCGCAATGAGCAGTTCTTC.

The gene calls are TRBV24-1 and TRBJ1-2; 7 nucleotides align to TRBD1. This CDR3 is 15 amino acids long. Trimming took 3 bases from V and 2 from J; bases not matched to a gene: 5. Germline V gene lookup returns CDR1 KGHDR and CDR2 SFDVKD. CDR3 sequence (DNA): TGTGCCACCAGTGATACTTCACAGGGGAACTATGGCTACACCTTC. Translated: CATSDTSQGNYGYTF.

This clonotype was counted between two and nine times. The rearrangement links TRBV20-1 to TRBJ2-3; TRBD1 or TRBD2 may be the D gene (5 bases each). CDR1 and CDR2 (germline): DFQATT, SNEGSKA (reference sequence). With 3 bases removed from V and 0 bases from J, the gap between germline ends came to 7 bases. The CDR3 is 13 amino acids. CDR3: CSASEGSTDTQYF. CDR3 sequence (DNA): TGCAGTGCTAGTGAGGGGAGCACAGATACGCAGTATTTT.

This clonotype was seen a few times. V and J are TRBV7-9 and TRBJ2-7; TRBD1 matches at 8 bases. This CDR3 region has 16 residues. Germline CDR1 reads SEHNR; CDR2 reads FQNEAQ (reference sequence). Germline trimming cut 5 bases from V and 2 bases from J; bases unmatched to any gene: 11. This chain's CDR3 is CASSPTGTGKAYEQYF. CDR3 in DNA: TGTGCCAGCAGCCCCACCGGGACAGGCAAAGCCTACGAGCAGTACTTC.

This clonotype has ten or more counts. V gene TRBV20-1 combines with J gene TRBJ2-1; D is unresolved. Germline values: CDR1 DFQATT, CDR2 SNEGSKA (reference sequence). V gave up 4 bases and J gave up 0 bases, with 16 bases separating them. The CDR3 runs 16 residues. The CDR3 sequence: CSAKSHDSHSYNEQFF. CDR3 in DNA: TGCAGTGCTAAATCCCACGACTCGCACTCCTACAATGAGCAGTTCTTC.

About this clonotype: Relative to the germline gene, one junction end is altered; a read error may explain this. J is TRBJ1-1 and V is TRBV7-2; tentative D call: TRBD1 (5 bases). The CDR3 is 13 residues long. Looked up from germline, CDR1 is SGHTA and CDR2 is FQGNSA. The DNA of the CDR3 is TGTGCCAGCAGCTCCACGAGGGGTAATATGGCTGTCTTT. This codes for CASSSTRGNMAVF.

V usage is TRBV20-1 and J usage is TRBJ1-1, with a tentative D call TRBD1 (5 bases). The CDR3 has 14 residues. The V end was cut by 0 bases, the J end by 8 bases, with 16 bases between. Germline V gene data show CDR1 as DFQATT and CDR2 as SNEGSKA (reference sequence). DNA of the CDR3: TGCAGTGCTAGAGATGGGCCATGGGGGTCCGAAGCTTTCTTT. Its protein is CSARDGPWGSEAFF.

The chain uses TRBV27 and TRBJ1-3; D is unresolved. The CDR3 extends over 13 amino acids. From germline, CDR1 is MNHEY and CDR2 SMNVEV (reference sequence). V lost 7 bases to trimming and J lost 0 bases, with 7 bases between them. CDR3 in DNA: TGTGCCAGCACCTTACCCTCTGGAAACACCATATATTTT. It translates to CASTLPSGNTIYF.

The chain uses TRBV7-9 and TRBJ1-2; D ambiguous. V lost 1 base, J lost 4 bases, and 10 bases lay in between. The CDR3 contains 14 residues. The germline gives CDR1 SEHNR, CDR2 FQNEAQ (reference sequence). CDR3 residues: CASSLDSGSYGYTF. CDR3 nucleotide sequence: TGTGCCAGCAGCTTAGATTCGGGGAGCTATGGCTACACCTTC.

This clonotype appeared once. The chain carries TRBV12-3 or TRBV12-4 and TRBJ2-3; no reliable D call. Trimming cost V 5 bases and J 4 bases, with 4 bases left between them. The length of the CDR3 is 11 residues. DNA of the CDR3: TGTGCCAGCAGTGATCCAGATACGCAGTATTTT. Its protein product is CASSDPDTQYF.

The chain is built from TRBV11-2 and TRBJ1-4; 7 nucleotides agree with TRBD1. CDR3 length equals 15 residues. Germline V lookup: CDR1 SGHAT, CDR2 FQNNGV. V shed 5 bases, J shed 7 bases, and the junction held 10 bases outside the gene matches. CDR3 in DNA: TGTGCCAGCAGCGCTCAGGGGGGCTTGGGTGAAAAACTGTTTTTT. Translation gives CASSAQGGLGEKLFF.

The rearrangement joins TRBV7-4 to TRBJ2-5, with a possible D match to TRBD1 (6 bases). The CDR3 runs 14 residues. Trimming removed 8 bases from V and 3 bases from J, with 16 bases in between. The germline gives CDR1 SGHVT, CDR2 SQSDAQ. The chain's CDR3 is CASFHSNREETQYF. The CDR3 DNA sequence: TGTGCCAGCTTCCACTCCAACAGGGAAGAGACCCAGTACTTC.

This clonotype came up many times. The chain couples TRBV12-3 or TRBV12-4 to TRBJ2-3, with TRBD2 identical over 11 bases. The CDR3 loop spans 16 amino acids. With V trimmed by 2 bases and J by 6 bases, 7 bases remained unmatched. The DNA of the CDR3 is TGTGCCAGCAGTTTACTAGCGGGGGGCCCGATGGATACGCAGTATTTT. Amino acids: CASSLLAGGPMDTQYF.

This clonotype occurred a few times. The CDR3 DNA sequence: TGTGCCAGTAGTATAGATGCTAGCGTAAGCTACAATGAGCAGTTCTTC. This gives the protein CASSIDASVSYNEQFF. The V gene is TRBV19, the J gene TRBJ2-1; D may be TRBD2 (6 bases). Trimming cost V 0 bases and J 3 bases, with 12 bases left between them. The CDR3 has 16 amino acids. Germline V gene data show CDR1 as LNHDA and CDR2 as SQIVND (reference sequence). Variable domain in full (rest from reference TRBV19 and TRBJ2-1): DGGITQSPKYLFRKEGQNVTLSCEQNLNHDAMYWYRQDPGQGLRLIYYSQIVNDFQKGDIAEGYSVSREKKESFPLTVTSAQKNPTAFYLCASSIDASVSYNEQFFGPGTRLTVL.

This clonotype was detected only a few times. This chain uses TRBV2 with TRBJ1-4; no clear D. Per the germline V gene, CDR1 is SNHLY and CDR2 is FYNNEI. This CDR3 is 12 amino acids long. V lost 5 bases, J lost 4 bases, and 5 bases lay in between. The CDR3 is CASSWSNEKLFF. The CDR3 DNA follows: TGTGCCAGCAGTTGGAGTAATGAAAAACTGTTTTTT. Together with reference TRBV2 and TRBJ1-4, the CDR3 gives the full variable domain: EPEVTQTPSHQVTQMGQEVILRCVPISNHLYFYWYRQILGQKVEFLVSFYNNEISEKSEIFDDQFSVERPDGSNFTLKIRSTKLEDSAMYFCASSWSNEKLFFGSGTQLSVL.

CDR3 in DNA: TGTGCCAGCAGTTACTCTGGGAGGGGCCCCACAGATACGCAGTATTTT. Amino acids: CASSYSGRGPTDTQYF. The genes are TRBV6-5 and TRBJ2-3; 7 bases match TRBD2. The V gene end was trimmed by 0 bases and the J gene end by 2 bases; junction bases not matched to a gene: 5. This CDR3 comprises 16 residues. Germline V gene data show CDR1 as MNHEY and CDR2 as SVGAGI.

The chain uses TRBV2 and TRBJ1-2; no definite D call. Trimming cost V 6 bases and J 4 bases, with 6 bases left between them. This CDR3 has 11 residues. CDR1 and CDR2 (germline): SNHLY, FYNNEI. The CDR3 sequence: CASRAGYGYTF. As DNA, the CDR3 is TGTGCCAGCAGGGCAGGCTATGGCTACACCTTC.

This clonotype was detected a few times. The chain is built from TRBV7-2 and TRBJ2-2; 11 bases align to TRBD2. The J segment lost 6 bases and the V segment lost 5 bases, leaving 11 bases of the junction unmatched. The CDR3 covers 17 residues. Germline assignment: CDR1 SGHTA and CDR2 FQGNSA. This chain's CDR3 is CASSPQTGTSGSGELFF. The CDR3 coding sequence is TGTGCCAGCAGCCCACAAACCGGGACTAGCGGTTCCGGGGAGCTGTTTTTT.

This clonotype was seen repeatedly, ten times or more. CDR3 in DNA: TGTGCCAGCATTGGTCTTAGGGGCTACAATGAGCAGTTCTTC. It yields the protein CASIGLRGYNEQFF. This chain links TRBV28 with TRBJ2-1, with TRBD1 as a possible D gene (5 bases). The CDR3 sequence is 14 residues long. Trimming removed 7 bases at V and 3 bases at J, with 13 bases between. CDR1 MDHEN and CDR2 SYDVKM come from the germline V gene.

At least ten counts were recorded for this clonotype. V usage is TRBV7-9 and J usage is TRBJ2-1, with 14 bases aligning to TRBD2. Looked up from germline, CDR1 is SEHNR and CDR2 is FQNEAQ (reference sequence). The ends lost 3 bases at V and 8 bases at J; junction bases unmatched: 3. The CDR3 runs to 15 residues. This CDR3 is CASSFGTSGRYEQFF. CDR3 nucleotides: TGTGCCAGCAGCTTTGGGACTAGCGGGAGATATGAGCAGTTCTTC.

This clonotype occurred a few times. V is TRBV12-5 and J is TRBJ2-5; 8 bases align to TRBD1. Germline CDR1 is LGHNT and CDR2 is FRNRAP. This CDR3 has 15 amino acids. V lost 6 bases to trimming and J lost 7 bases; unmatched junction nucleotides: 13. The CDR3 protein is CASGPGQGGMRTQYF. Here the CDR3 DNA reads TGTGCTAGTGGACCCGGACAGGGCGGCATGAGGACCCAGTACTTC.